This is a list of T cell receptor beta chains from one sample in a study of regulatory T cells in long-lasting Graves disease. Each CDR3 protein is one row after TCRdb ran MiXCR on the multiplex PCR reads. The data show about 540,000 distinct CDR3 sequences, about 13% seen once. These same records also appear under a second study, on T cells in Graves' hyperthyroidism and ophthalmopathy.

Here the sequenced sample was peripheral blood mononuclear cells (PBMCs), taken at new diagnosis, from a patient treated with antithyroid drugs. The source of these receptors is a man aged 25 to 40 with Graves disease. CDR3s include the opening cysteine and the closing phenylalanine or tryptophan. D genes are given only for firm matches. Clone size, where shown, is once, few, many, or a class for clones that have expanded.

length: 16
J: TRBJ2-1
D: TRBD2
V: TRBV3-1
size: many
DNA: TGTGCCAGCAGCCAACTCATCGGGAGGGGAAACAATGAGCAGTTCTTC
CDR3: CASSQLIGRGNNEQFF

length: 13
J: TRBJ1-1
D: .
V: TRBV29-1
size: few
DNA: TGCAGCGTTAAACAGGAGGTGAACACTGAAGCTTTCTTT
CDR3: CSVKQEVNTEAFF

length: 16
J: TRBJ2-7
D: .
V: TRBV27
size: few
DNA: TGTGCCAGCAGTTTACTCGGCCCGGCATTTTACTACGAGCAGTACTTC
CDR3: CASSLLGPAFYYEQYF

length: 15
J: TRBJ1-6
D: .
V: TRBV4-2
size: .
DNA: TGTGCCAGCAGCCAAGGGAATTCCTATAATTCACCCCTCCACTTT
CDR3: CASSQGNSYNSPLHF

length: 16
J: TRBJ2-2
D: TRBD2
V: TRBV27
size: many
DNA: TGTGCCAGCAGCCGCCAACTAGCGGTCCACACCGGGGAGCTGTTTTTT
CDR3: CASSRQLAVHTGELFF

length: 14
J: TRBJ2-1
D: .
V: TRBV24-1
size: .
DNA: TGTGCCACCAGTCCCGACAGGTCCTACAATGAGCAGTTCTTC
CDR3: CATSPDRSYNEQFF

length: 13
J: TRBJ2-1
D: .
V: TRBV5-4
size: few
DNA: TGTGCCAGCAGCTTGGCCGGAAGAAATGAGCAGTTCTTC
CDR3: CASSLAGRNEQFF

length: 12
J: TRBJ2-7
D: .
V: TRBV6-1
size: many
DNA: TGTGCCAGCAAACCGGGCTCCTACGAGCAGTACTTC
CDR3: CASKPGSYEQYF

length: 15
J: TRBJ1-1
D: TRBD1
V: TRBV6-5
size: many
DNA: TGTGCCAGCAGTTACTCGAAAGGGGGCAGAACTGAAGCTTTCTTT
CDR3: CASSYSKGGRTEAFF

length: 14
J: TRBJ1-5
D: .
V: TRBV20-1
size: .
DNA: TGCAGTGCTAGCACTCCAAGAGTGCGGCAGCCCCAGCATTTT
CDR3: CSASTPRVRQPQHF

length: 15
J: TRBJ2-1
D: TRBD2
V: TRBV7-2
size: many
DNA: TGTGCCAGCAGCCCCACTAGCGGGAGGTACAATGAGCAGTTCTTC
CDR3: CASSPTSGRYNEQFF

length: 15
J: TRBJ1-4
D: .
V: TRBV7-9
size: many
DNA: TGTGCCAGCAGCCTTTCTGGGGCGTCTAATGAAAAACTGTTTTTT
CDR3: CASSLSGASNEKLFF

length: 13
J: TRBJ1-4
D: TRBD1
V: TRBV29-1
size: many
DNA: TGCAGCGTTGACAGGGGGACTAATGAAAAACTGTTTTTT
CDR3: CSVDRGTNEKLFF

length: 18
J: TRBJ2-1
D: .
V: TRBV20-1
size: many
DNA: TGCAGTGCTAAGAAGGCGGGACGGGAGCCGAGCTCCTACAATGAGCAGTTCTTC
CDR3: CSAKKAGREPSSYNEQFF

length: 13
J: TRBJ2-2
D: .
V: TRBV29-1
size: many
DNA: TGCAGCGTGACAGTGGCGAACACCGGGGAGCTGTTTTTT
CDR3: CSVTVANTGELFF

length: 12
J: TRBJ1-2
D: .
V: TRBV10-3
size: few
DNA: TGTGCCATCAACCAGGAGAACTATGGCTACACCTTC
CDR3: CAINQENYGYTF

length: 13
J: TRBJ2-7
D: .
V: TRBV7-8
size: many
DNA: TGTGCCAGCAGCTTAGACAGAACCTACGAGCAGTACTTC
CDR3: CASSLDRTYEQYF

length: 12
J: TRBJ1-6
D: .
V: TRBV30
size: few
DNA: TGTGCCTGGAGACGGAATAATTCACCCCTCCACTTT
CDR3: CAWRRNNSPLHF

length: 11
J: TRBJ1-1
D: .
V: TRBV12-5
size: many
DNA: TGTGCTAGTGGTTTACCCTCGGGGGCTTTCTTT
CDR3: CASGLPSGAFF

length: 14
J: TRBJ2-2
D: .
V: TRBV10-3
size: many
DNA: TGTGCCATCAGTGAACAACCGAACACCGGGGAGCTGTTTTTT
CDR3: CAISEQPNTGELFF

length: 13
J: TRBJ2-1
D: .
V: TRBV6-1
size: many
DNA: TGTGCCAGCAGGGCTAGCACCATCAATGAGCAGTTCTTC
CDR3: CASRASTINEQFF

length: 16
J: TRBJ1-6
D: .
V: TRBV27
size: few
DNA: TGTGCCAGCAGCACCTCTAGGAGGTCCTATAATTCACCCCTCCACTTT
CDR3: CASSTSRRSYNSPLHF

length: 15
J: TRBJ2-3
D: .
V: TRBV7-3
size: many
DNA: TGTGCCAGCAGCTTGGGCGGCTGGTACACAGATACGCAGTATTTT
CDR3: CASSLGGWYTDTQYF

length: 14
J: TRBJ2-3
D: TRBD2
V: TRBV6-1
size: many
DNA: TGTGCCAGCAGGGCTAGCGGCAGCACAGATACGCAGTATTTT
CDR3: CASRASGSTDTQYF

length: 15
J: TRBJ1-3
D: .
V: TRBV5-1
size: .
DNA: TGCGCCAGCAGCTTGTCAACGGACTCTGGAAACACCATATATTTT
CDR3: CASSLSTDSGNTIYF

length: 14
J: TRBJ2-7
D: TRBD1
V: TRBV10-3
size: .
DNA: TGTGCCATCGGGGAGACAGGGGTGGTGGGCGAGCAGTACTTC
CDR3: CAIGETGVVGEQYF

length: 15
J: TRBJ2-1
D: .
V: TRBV30
size: many
DNA: TGTGCCTGGAGTCTGGACCCGGGGTACTACAATGAGCAGTTCTTC
CDR3: CAWSLDPGYYNEQFF

length: 14
J: TRBJ2-5
D: TRBD1
V: TRBV29-1
size: few
DNA: TGCAGCGTTGTCGGAGCGTCAGGGGGAGAGACCCAGTACTTC
CDR3: CSVVGASGGETQYF

length: 14
J: TRBJ2-7
D: .
V: TRBV7-8
size: many
DNA: TGTGCCAGCAGCTTAGCTAGCGCGAGCTACGAGCAGTACTTC
CDR3: CASSLASASYEQYF

length: 13
J: TRBJ2-7
D: .
V: TRBV3-1
size: .
DNA: TGTGCCAGCAGCCAAGGTGGCGCGTGCGAGCAGTACTTC
CDR3: CASSQGGACEQYF

length: 18
J: TRBJ1-1
D: TRBD1
V: TRBV6-5
size: .
DNA: TGTGCCAGCAGTTACTCGATCGGCAGGGGGGCTGGTAGGACTGAAGCTTTCTTT
CDR3: CASSYSIGRGAGRTEAFF

length: 16
J: TRBJ2-3
D: .
V: TRBV9
size: many
DNA: TGTGCCAGCAGCGGACCTACACTGGGTAGCACAGATACGCAGTATTTT
CDR3: CASSGPTLGSTDTQYF

length: 16
J: TRBJ2-7
D: TRBD2
V: TRBV5-1
size: many
DNA: TGCGCCAGCAGCTTGATGGCCCTAGCGGGGACCTACGAGCAGTACTTC
CDR3: CASSLMALAGTYEQYF

length: 14
J: TRBJ2-7
D: .
V: TRBV12-3/TRBV12-4
size: many
DNA: TGTGCCAGCAGCCCCGGGACGGGAGTCTACGAGCAGTACTTC
CDR3: CASSPGTGVYEQYF

length: 13
J: TRBJ2-7
D: .
V: TRBV29-1
size: .
DNA: TGCAGCGTTGAGATAGGGATGCCCTACGAGCAGTACTTC
CDR3: CSVEIGMPYEQYF

length: 14
J: TRBJ2-7
D: TRBD1
V: TRBV30
size: many
DNA: TGTGCCTGGAGAAGGGCAGGGGGTTGGTACGAGCAGTACTTC
CDR3: CAWRRAGGWYEQYF

length: 14
J: TRBJ1-1
D: TRBD1
V: TRBV20-1
size: few
DNA: TGCAGTGCTAAAAAAGGGGGCGGAAACACTGAAGCTTTCTTT
CDR3: CSAKKGGGNTEAFF

length: 12
J: TRBJ1-2
D: .
V: TRBV19
size: few
DNA: TGTGCCAGTAGTCCCCGGTCTCGCGGCTACACCTTC
CDR3: CASSPRSRGYTF

length: 14
J: TRBJ2-7
D: TRBD2
V: TRBV10-2
size: .
DNA: TGCGCCAGCAGTGCGACTAGCGGGGTTAGCGAGCAGTACTTC
CDR3: CASSATSGVSEQYF

length: 15
J: TRBJ2-1
D: TRBD1
V: TRBV6-2/TRBV6-3
size: many
DNA: TGTGCCAGCAGTACCGGACAGGGCGGACTGAATGAGCAGTTCTTC
CDR3: CASSTGQGGLNEQFF

length: 16
J: TRBJ2-5
D: TRBD2
V: TRBV27
size: many
DNA: TGTGCCAGCAGTTCGCTAGGAGCGGGAGAGGTAGAGACCCAGTACTTC
CDR3: CASSSLGAGEVETQYF

length: 15
J: TRBJ2-7
D: .
V: TRBV11-2
size: many
DNA: TGTGCCAGCAGCTTAGACCAACTAGCAGCCTACGAGCAGTACTTC
CDR3: CASSLDQLAAYEQYF